This TCR beta chain is drawn from a study of T cell responses to AZD1222 COVID-19 vaccine. Findings and limits, study-wide: Repertoire sampling occurred only after the peak T cell response. Donors were mostly white British, more females; clonal diversity possibly underestimated.

This table comes from immunoSEQ multiplex PCR, and its TCRdb copy is limited to in-frame clones, with some not included. The sample has tens of thousands of clones, roughly 90% seen once; the top ten hold 9.5% to 13%. Germline lookup yields CDR1 LGHNA and CDR2 YNFKEQ. This CDR3 has 18 amino acids. V trimming: 1 base; J trimming: 6 bases; junction bases outside the gene matches: 7. Remarks on this clone: As yet, its antigen is unknown.

This clonotype was obtained from an adult who received the AZD1222 COVID-19 vaccine. Sequences were derived from peripheral blood, sampled 28 days after the second AZD1222 dose. The chain joins TRBV4-2 to TRBJ2-3, with 16 bases fitting TRBD2. CDR3 in amino acids: CASSQAPGTSGGADTQYF. The DNA of the CDR3 is TGTGCCAGCAGCCAAGCCCCAGGGACTAGCGGGGGGGCGGATACGCAGTATTTT.